The clone carrying this TCR beta chain was seen only a few times. Antigen: not known. Expressed TCRB transcripts were sequenced, since all the RNA that had been isolated was reverse transcribed. Method: immunoSEQ multiplex PCR; TCRdb's copy keeps in-frame clones and lacks some. The table lists about 160,000 clones, around 8.4% of them singletons. Trimming cost V 6 bases and J 5 bases; bases outside gene matches: 5. The CDR3 consists of 13 residues. Germline V gives CDR1 MDHEN, CDR2 SYDVKM. The data belong to a study of beta chain features in type 1 diabetes. Study-level points and caveats: Within each of all four CD4+ subsets, Type 1 diabetes patients had TCRB CDR3s that were moderately but significantly shorter.

The chain employs TRBV28 and TRBJ2-7; 9 nucleotides match TRBD1. The sequence came from a woman aged 18-30 years with type 1 diabetes. The sample comprised central memory CD4+ T cells from blood. The CDR3 region is CASRGTGWDEQYF. The CDR3 nucleotides are TGTGCCAGCAGGGGGACAGGGTGGGACGAGCAGTACTTC.